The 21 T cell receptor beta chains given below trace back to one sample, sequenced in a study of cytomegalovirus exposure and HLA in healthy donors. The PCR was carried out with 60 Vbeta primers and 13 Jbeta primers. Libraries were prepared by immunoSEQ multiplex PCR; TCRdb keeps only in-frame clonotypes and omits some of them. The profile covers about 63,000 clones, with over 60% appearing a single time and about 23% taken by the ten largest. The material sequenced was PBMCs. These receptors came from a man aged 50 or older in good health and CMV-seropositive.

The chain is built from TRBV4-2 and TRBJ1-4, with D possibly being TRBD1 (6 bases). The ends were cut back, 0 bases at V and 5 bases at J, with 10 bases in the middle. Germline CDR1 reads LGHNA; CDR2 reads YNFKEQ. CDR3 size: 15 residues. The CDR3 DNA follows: TGTGCCAGCAGCCAAGAGCAGGGGTCCAATGAAAAACTGTTTTTT. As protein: CASSQEQGSNEKLFF.

CDR3 loop: CASSVSRQPQHF. The CDR3 coding sequence is TGTGCCAGTAGTGTAAGCCGGCAGCCCCAGCATTTT. The V call is TRBV19, the J call TRBJ1-5; D unresolved. The CDR3 has 12 residues. V lost 5 bases to trimming and J lost 7 bases, with 9 bases between them. Germline V gene data show CDR1 as LNHDA and CDR2 as SQIVND (reference sequence).

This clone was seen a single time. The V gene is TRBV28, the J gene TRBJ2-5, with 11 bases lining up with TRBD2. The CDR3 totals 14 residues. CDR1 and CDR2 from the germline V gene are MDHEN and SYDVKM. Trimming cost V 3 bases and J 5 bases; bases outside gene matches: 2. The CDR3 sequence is CASSFPSGRETQYF. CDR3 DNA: TGTGCCAGCAGTTTCCCTAGCGGGAGGGAGACCCAGTACTTC.

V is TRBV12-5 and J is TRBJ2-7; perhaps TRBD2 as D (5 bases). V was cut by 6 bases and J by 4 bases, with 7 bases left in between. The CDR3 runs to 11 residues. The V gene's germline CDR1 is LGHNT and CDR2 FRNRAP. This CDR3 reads CASGDFYEQYF. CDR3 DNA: TGTGCTAGTGGGGACTTTTACGAGCAGTACTTC.

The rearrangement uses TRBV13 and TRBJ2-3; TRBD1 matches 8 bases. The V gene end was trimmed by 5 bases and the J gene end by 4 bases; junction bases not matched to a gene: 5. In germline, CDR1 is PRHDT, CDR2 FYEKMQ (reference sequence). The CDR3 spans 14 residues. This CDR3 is CASSHGQGSDTQYF. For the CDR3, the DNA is TGTGCCAGCAGCCACGGACAGGGCTCAGATACGCAGTATTTT.

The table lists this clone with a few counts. The CDR3 sequence: CATSRDLGRGGFSYEQYF. As DNA, the CDR3 is TGTGCCACCAGCAGAGATCTTGGGCGGGGGGGCTTCTCCTACGAGCAGTACTTC. J is TRBJ2-7 and V is TRBV15; 9 bases map to TRBD2. The CDR3 is 18 amino acids. V was clipped by 0 bases and J by 0 bases; unmatched bases: 9. Looked up from germline, CDR1 is LNHNV and CDR2 is YYDKDF (reference sequence).

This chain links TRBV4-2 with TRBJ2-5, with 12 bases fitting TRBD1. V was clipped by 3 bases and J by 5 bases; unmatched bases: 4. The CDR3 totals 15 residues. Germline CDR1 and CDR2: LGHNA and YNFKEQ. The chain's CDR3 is CASSQGQGALETQYF. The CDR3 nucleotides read TGTGCCAGCAGCCAGGGACAGGGGGCCTTGGAGACCCAGTACTTC.

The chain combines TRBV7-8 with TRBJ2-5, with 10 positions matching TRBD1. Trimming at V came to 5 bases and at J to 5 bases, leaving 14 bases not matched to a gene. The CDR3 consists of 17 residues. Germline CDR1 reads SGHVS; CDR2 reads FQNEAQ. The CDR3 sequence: CASSQWFDRGRHETQYF. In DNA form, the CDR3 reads TGTGCCAGCAGCCAATGGTTCGACAGGGGGCGACACGAGACCCAGTACTTC. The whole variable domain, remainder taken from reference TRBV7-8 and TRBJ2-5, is GAGVSQSPRYKVAKRGQDVALRCDPISGHVSLFWYQQALGQGPEFLTYFQNEAQLDKSGLPSDRFFAERPEGSVSTLKIQRTQQEDSAVYLCASSQWFDRGRHETQYFGPGTRLLVL.

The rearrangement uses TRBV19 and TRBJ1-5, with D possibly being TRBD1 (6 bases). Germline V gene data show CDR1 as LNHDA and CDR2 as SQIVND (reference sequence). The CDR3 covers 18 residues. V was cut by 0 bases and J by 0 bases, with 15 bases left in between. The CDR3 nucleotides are TGTGCCAGTAGTATAGACGGGGGGCGCACCCTTAGCAATCAGCCCCAGCATTTT. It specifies CASSIDGGRTLSNQPQHF.

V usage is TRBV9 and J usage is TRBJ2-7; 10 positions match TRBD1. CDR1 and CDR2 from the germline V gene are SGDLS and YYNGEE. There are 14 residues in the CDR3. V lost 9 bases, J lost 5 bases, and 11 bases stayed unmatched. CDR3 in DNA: TGTGCCACCAGGGGGGGACAGGGGTATGACGAGCAGTACTTC. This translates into CATRGGQGYDEQYF.

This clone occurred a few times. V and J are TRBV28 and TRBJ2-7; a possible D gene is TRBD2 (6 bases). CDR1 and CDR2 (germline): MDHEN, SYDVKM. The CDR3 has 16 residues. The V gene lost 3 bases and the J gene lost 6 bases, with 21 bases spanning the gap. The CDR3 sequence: CASSFPGDPRGGEQYF. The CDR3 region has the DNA TGTGCCAGCAGTTTCCCGGGGGACCCCCGAGGTGGCGAGCAGTACTTC.

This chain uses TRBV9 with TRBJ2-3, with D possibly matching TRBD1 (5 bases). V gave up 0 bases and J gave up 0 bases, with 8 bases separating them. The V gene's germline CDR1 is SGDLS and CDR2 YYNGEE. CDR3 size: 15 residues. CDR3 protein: CASSVVGVSTDTQYF. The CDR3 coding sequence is TGTGCCAGCAGCGTAGTAGGGGTGAGCACAGATACGCAGTATTTT.

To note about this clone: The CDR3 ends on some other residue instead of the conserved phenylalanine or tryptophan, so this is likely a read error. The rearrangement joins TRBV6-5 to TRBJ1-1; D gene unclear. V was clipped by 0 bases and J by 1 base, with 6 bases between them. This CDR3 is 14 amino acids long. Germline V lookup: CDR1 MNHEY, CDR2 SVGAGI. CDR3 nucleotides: TGTGCCAGCAGTTACTCGGGCGGGAACACTGAAGCTTTCGTT. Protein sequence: CASSYSGGNTEAFV.

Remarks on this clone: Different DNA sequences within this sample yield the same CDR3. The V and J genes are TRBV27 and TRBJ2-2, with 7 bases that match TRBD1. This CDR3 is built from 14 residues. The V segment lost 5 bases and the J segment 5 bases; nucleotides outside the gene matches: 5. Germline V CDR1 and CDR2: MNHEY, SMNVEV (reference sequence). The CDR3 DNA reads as TGTGCCAGCAGTCCGACACAGGGGACCGGGGAGCTGTTTTTT. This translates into CASSPTQGTGELFF.

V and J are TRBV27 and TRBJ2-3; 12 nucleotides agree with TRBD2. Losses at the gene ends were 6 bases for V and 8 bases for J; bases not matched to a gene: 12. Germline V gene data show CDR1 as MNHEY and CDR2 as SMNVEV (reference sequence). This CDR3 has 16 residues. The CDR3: CASRSGLAGSRGTQYF. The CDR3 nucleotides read TGTGCCAGCAGATCGGGACTAGCGGGCTCTCGGGGTACGCAGTATTTT.

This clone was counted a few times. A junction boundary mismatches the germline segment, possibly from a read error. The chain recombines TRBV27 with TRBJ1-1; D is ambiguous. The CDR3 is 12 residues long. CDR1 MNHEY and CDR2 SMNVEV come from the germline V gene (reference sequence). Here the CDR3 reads CASSRSRPPGIF. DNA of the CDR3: TGTGCCAGCAGCCGATCCCGGCCGCCCGGGATCTTT.

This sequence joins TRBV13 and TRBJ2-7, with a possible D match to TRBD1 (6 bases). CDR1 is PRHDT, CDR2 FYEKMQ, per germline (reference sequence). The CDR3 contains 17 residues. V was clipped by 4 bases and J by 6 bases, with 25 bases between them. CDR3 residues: CASSSPTGLGAPGEQYF. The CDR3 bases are TGTGCCAGCAGCTCGCCAACAGGGCTAGGGGCCCCGGGCGAGCAGTACTTC.

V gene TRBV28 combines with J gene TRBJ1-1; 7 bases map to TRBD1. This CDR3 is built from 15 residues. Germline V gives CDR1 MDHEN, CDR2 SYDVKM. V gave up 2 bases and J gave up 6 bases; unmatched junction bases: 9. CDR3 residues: CASSLAPGQRSEAFF. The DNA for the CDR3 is TGTGCCAGCAGTTTAGCCCCGGGACAGAGATCTGAAGCTTTCTTT.

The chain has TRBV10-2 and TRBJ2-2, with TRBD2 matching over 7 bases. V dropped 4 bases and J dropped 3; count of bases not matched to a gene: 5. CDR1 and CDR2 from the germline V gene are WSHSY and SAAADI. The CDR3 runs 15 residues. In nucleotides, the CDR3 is TGCGCCAGCAGTGGGGAGGGGTTCGACACCGGGGAGCTGTTTTTT. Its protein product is CASSGEGFDTGELFF.

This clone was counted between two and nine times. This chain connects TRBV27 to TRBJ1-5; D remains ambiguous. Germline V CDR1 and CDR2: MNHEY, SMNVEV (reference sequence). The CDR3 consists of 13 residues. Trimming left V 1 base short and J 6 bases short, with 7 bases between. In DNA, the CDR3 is TGTGCCAGCAGTTTATTGGGGAGTCAGCCCCAGCATTTT. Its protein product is CASSLLGSQPQHF.

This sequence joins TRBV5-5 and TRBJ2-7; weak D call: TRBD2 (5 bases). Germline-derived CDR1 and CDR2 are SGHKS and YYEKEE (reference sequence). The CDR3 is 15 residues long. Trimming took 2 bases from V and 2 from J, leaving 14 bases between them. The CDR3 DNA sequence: TGTGCCAGCAGCTTCGCAACGGGGTCCACCTACGAGCAGTACTTC. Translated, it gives CASSFATGSTYEQYF.